The source of this TCR delta chain is a study of gamma-delta T cells after stem cell transplantation. The CDR3 contains 19 residues. Germline V lookup: CDR1 GEAIGNYY, CDR2 EKD. TCRdb reprocessed the RT-PCR reads through CATT. The sample has 1,500 to 2,000 delta-chain clones; just under 50% are singletons. Notes on this clone: One end of the junction does not line up with germline, which may come from a read error. The sample holds other DNA sequences that translate to the same CDR3.

The chain combines TRDV2 with TRDJ3, with 12 nucleotides matching TRDD3. This receptor was taken from a human donor. It is not recorded whose cells these are; they may come from a transplant donor. Sequencing was carried out using gamma-delta T cells. CDR3 region: CACDRVLGDTAWDTRQMFF. CDR3 nucleotides: TGTGCTTGTGACAGAGTACTGGGGGATACTGCCTGGGACACCCGACAGATGTTTTTC.